Shown below are 14 T cell receptor beta chains from a single sample sequenced in a study of blood T cell repertoires in COVID-19. Sequencing was performed with immunoSEQ multiplex PCR; in TCRdb, only in-frame clones are kept and a portion is missing. The data contain around 100,000 clones, 88% of them seen just once; the ten biggest clones take up around 6.5%. Sequencing was performed on peripheral blood. Receptors were obtained from a woman aged 55 to 70 with acute or convalescent COVID-19.

In its sample, this clone was seen a few times. This chain links TRBV5-1 with TRBJ2-7; 8 bases fit TRBD2. V lost 0 bases and J lost 3; bases outside the gene matches: 2. Germline loops: CDR1 SGHRS, CDR2 YFSETQ. The CDR3 is made up of 14 amino acids. For the CDR3, the DNA is TGCGCCAGCAGCTTGGGCGGGAGGATCTACGAGCAGTACTTC. It translates to CASSLGGRIYEQYF.

This chain joins TRBV5-8 and TRBJ2-5; 13 bases align to TRBD2. The V segment lost 4 bases and the J segment 4 bases; nucleotides outside the gene matches: 4. Germline CDR1 is SGHTS and CDR2 is YDEGEE. This CDR3 spans 15 amino acids. In DNA form, the CDR3 reads TGTGCCAGCAGCACGGGACTAGCGGGAACAGAGACCCAGTACTTC. Encoded protein: CASSTGLAGTETQYF.

The chain has TRBV4-1 and TRBJ1-1, with D tentatively TRBD1 (5 bases). The CDR3 spans 15 residues. Between the trimmed V and J ends, which lost 2 bases and 1 base, there was a span of 11 bases. Germline V CDR1 and CDR2: MGHRA, YSYEKL. CDR3 loop: CASSQYPTGNTEAFF. In DNA form, the CDR3 reads TGCGCCAGCAGCCAATACCCCACAGGGAACACTGAAGCTTTCTTT.

The chain employs TRBV7-9 and TRBJ2-5; 8 bases align to TRBD2. Trimming at V came to 6 bases and at J to 4 bases, leaving 4 bases not matched to a gene. Germline V CDR1 and CDR2: SEHNR, FQNEAQ (reference sequence). This CDR3 has 13 amino acids. The CDR3 reads CASRDLAGETQYF. The CDR3 DNA follows: TGTGCCAGCAGAGACCTAGCGGGAGAGACCCAGTACTTC.

This chain uses TRBV7-2 with TRBJ1-1; D possibly corresponds to TRBD1 (5 bases). This CDR3 comprises 14 residues. Germline V gene sequence: CDR1 SGHTA, CDR2 FQGNSA. V gave up 4 bases and J gave up 6 bases, with 15 bases separating them. CDR3 protein: CASSSTGGRAEAFF. CDR3 DNA: TGTGCCAGCAGCTCGACGGGGGGACGCGCTGAAGCTTTCTTT.

The chain combines TRBV24-1 with TRBJ2-6; 9 positions match TRBD1. This CDR3 contains 17 residues. V was clipped by 4 bases and J by 2 bases; unmatched bases: 5. Per germline, CDR1 KGHDR and CDR2 SFDVKD. DNA for the CDR3: TGTGCCACCAGTGAAGGACAGGGGACCCCTGGGGCCAACGTCCTGACTTTC. This encodes CATSEGQGTPGANVLTF.

The rearrangement links TRBV6-5 to TRBJ1-1; maybe TRBD1 (5 bases). Trimming took off 6 bases at V and 5 bases at J, with 16 bases between the two ends. The CDR3 consists of 14 residues. Germline CDR1 MNHEY, CDR2 SVGAGI. CDR3 sequence reads: CASRRGGGKTEAFF. CDR3 bases: TGTGCCAGCAGGAGAGGCGGGGGAAAAACTGAAGCTTTCTTT.

The rearrangement uses TRBV28 and TRBJ1-5; D is possibly TRBD1 (5 bases). Germline assignment: CDR1 MDHEN and CDR2 SYDVKM. The length of the CDR3 is 16 residues. Deletions cut 5 bases from V and 6 bases from J, with 20 bases between. CDR3 region: CASSPMTVLVSQPQHF. CDR3 bases: TGTGCCAGCAGTCCGATGACAGTGTTGGTCAGTCAGCCCCAGCATTTT.

The chain employs TRBV2 and TRBJ1-1; TRBD1 aligns across 9 bases. The CDR3 length is 14 residues. Per the germline V gene, CDR1 is SNHLY and CDR2 is FYNNEI. With V trimmed by 5 bases and J by 1 base, 2 bases remained unmatched. In nucleotides, the CDR3 is TGTGCCAGCAGTTGGGGACAGGGGAACACTGAAGCTTTCTTT. Its protein is CASSWGQGNTEAFF. Using reference TRBV2 and TRBJ1-1 for the parts outside the CDR3, the full variable domain is EPEVTQTPSHQVTQMGQEVILRCVPISNHLYFYWYRQILGQKVEFLVSFYNNEISEKSEIFDDQFSVERPDGSNFTLKIRSTKLEDSAMYFCASSWGQGNTEAFFGQGTRLTVV.

V gene TRBV6-1 combines with J gene TRBJ1-5; no reliable D call. Per the germline V gene, CDR1 is MNHNS and CDR2 is SASEGT. The V end lost 2 bases, the J end lost 0 bases, and 5 bases lay between the germline ends. The CDR3 is 14 residues long. CDR3 nucleotides: TGTGCCAGCAGTGAACAGTTTAGCAATCAGCCCCAGCATTTT. Amino acids: CASSEQFSNQPQHF.

To note about this clone: One junction end does not reproduce the germline sequence, and a read error may be involved. The chain links TRBV9 to TRBJ1-2, with D perhaps matching TRBD1 (6 bases). There are 12 residues in the CDR3. CDR1 is SGDLS, CDR2 YYNGEE, per germline. CDR3 loop: CASSVEVGAPFF. As DNA, the CDR3 is TGTGCCAGCAGCGTAGAAGTGGGGGCCCCCTTCTTC.

The rearrangement uses TRBV5-5 and TRBJ2-1; 12 bases are a match to TRBD2. V lost 4 bases to trimming and J lost 9 bases; unmatched junction nucleotides: 8. The CDR3 loop spans 15 amino acids. CDR1 and CDR2 (germline): SGHKS, YYEKEE (reference sequence). DNA for the CDR3: TGTGCCAGCAGCCCCACTAGCGGGAGGATGGGTGAGCAGTTCTTC. It specifies CASSPTSGRMGEQFF.

This clone was observed a single time. CDR3 sequence reads: CASSTPPGEQFF. The CDR3 nucleotides read TGTGCCAGTAGTACCCCTCCTGGCGAGCAGTTCTTC. The V and J genes are TRBV19 and TRBJ2-1; unclear D gene. Germline loops: CDR1 LNHDA, CDR2 SQIVND (reference sequence). The ends were cut back, 4 bases at V and 10 bases at J, with 11 bases in the middle. The CDR3 totals 12 residues.

J is TRBJ2-6 and V is TRBV11-3; 7 bases line up with TRBD1. CDR1 is SGHNT, CDR2 YENEEA, per germline. This CDR3 has 15 amino acids. Trimming took 3 bases from V and 2 from J; bases not matched to a gene: 1. The CDR3 region is CASSFTGAGANVLTF. DNA for the CDR3: TGTGCCAGCAGCTTTACAGGGGCTGGGGCCAACGTCCTGACTTTC.